The rows below give T cell receptor beta chains drawn from one sample of a study of T-cell memory formation after mild COVID-19. TCRdb itself ran the 5' RACE reads through MiXCR, one entry per CDR3 protein. The sample contains about 58,000 distinct CDR3 sequences, 25% to 35% of which appear only once. Sequencing used PBMCs or a T cell subset sorted from them (not recorded which). The receptors come from a man between 18 and 35 years old who had mild COVID-19 (a few samples of this study predate the infection). Cell type and time point are not known. The CDR3 runs from the conserved cysteine through the conserved F or W. A D gene is named only where the DNA matches it firmly. Only some rows state a clone size, as once, few, many or a class for expanded clones.

v_call,clone_size,d_call,j_call,cdr3_nt,cdr3_aa
TRBV18,few,TRBD2,TRBJ2-3,TGTGCCAGCTCTTACAGCGGGGGACGGGCAGATACGCAGTATTTT,CASSYSGGRADTQYF
TRBV6-6,-,TRBD2,TRBJ2-1,TGTGCCAGCGTTCTTGGTTCGGCGGGGGGCTACAATGAGCAGTTCTTC,CASVLGSAGGYNEQFF
TRBV7-9,-,TRBD1,TRBJ1-2,TGTGCCAGCAGCTCCTCCGCCCCGGGACAGGGGAGCCATGGCTACACCTTC,CASSSSAPGQGSHGYTF
TRBV9,-,-,TRBJ1-1,TGTGCCAGCAGCGTAGTGGGGGACACTGAAGCTTTCTTT,CASSVVGDTEAFF
TRBV6-2/TRBV6-3,-,-,TRBJ2-7,TGTGCCAGCTGCCGGATTAGGGACTACGAGCAGTACTTC,CASCRIRDYEQYF
TRBV3-1,once,-,TRBJ2-2,TGTGCCAGCAGCCAAGATTTGGGGGCAAACACCGGGGAGCTGTTTTTT,CASSQDLGANTGELFF
TRBV2,-,-,TRBJ2-4,TGTGCCAGCAGTCCGGACATAGCCAAAAACATTCAGTACTTC,CASSPDIAKNIQYF
TRBV11-2,few,-,TRBJ2-1,TGTGCCAGCAGCTACGGGACTTCTTCCTACAATGAGCAGTTCTTC,CASSYGTSSYNEQFF
TRBV7-9,few,TRBD1,TRBJ2-5,TGTGCCAGCAGCCTTCCCGGGACAGGGACCCAAGAGACCCAGTACTTC,CASSLPGTGTQETQYF
TRBV12-3/TRBV12-4,-,TRBD1,TRBJ2-4,TGTGCCACCCGCCGGGGGGACAGGGCGGGAAACATTCAGTACTTC,CATRRGDRAGNIQYF
TRBV6-2/TRBV6-3,once,-,TRBJ1-1,TGTGCCAGCAATCGACAGGCGGTGAACACTGAAGCTTTCTTT,CASNRQAVNTEAFF
TRBV4-1,-,-,TRBJ1-2,TGCGCCAGCAGCCAATCCCCGGTGATGACCTATGGCTACACCTTC,CASSQSPVMTYGYTF
TRBV4-1,-,-,TRBJ2-5,TGCGCCAGCAGCCAAGGGTCTGAGACCCAGTACTTC,CASSQGSETQYF
TRBV5-1,-,-,TRBJ2-5,TGCGCCAGCAGCTTTGGCCTCACGGGGCAAGAGACCCAGTACTTC,CASSFGLTGQETQYF
TRBV7-2,few,-,TRBJ2-7,TGTGCCAGCAGCTTAAGCAGGGCTCCTTCCTACGAGCAGTACTTC,CASSLSRAPSYEQYF
TRBV6-5,-,-,TRBJ2-5,TGTGCCAGCACCCGCGGAGTAGGGGGTCTAGAGACCCAGTACTTC,CASTRGVGGLETQYF
TRBV20-1,-,-,TRBJ2-7,TGCAGTGCTAGTGTCACTTCAGGACACGGAAAGTACTTC,CSASVTSGHGKYF
TRBV23-1,few,-,TRBJ1-1,TGCGCCAGCAGCCCCGGAGGGCCAGACACTGAAGCTTTCTTT,CASSPGGPDTEAFF
TRBV6-5,-,TRBD1,TRBJ2-5,TGTGCCAGCAGTCCCGGACTGACAGGGCTGGAGACCCAGTACTTC,CASSPGLTGLETQYF
TRBV5-1,few,TRBD2,TRBJ2-3,TGCGCCAGCAGCTTGGCTACTAGCGGGGGAACAGATACGCAGTATTTT,CASSLATSGGTDTQYF
TRBV4-3,few,TRBD1,TRBJ2-5,TGCGCCAGCAGCCAAAACAGGGGGCGATTTGAGACCCAGTACTTC,CASSQNRGRFETQYF
TRBV5-1,-,-,TRBJ1-1,TGCGCCAGCAGCTTGAGAGGAACAACTGAAGCTTTCTTT,CASSLRGTTEAFF
TRBV18,-,-,TRBJ1-1,TGTGCCAGCTCCCTCGGCAGTTCGAGCACTGAAGCTTTCTTT,CASSLGSSSTEAFF
TRBV10-2,-,-,TRBJ2-2,TGCGCCAGTACGCGGGGGAACACCGGGGAGCTGTTTTTT,CASTRGNTGELFF
TRBV12-3/TRBV12-4,-,-,TRBJ1-3,TGTGCCAGCAGTTCCCGTTCTGGAAACACCATATATTTT,CASSSRSGNTIYF
TRBV29-1,few,-,TRBJ2-6,TGCAGCGCGGAATTCGCTGCAGGGGCGAGCTCTGGGGCCAACGTCCTGACTTTC,CSAEFAAGASSGANVLTF
TRBV9,-,TRBD2,TRBJ2-3,TGTGCCAGCAACATGTGGGGTAGCGGGCTCGCCGGAGATACGCAGTATTTT,CASNMWGSGLAGDTQYF
TRBV29-1,many,-,TRBJ2-3,TGCAGCGTTGAAGATCGTGGCAGGAGCACAGATACGCAGTATTTT,CSVEDRGRSTDTQYF
TRBV15,-,-,TRBJ2-1,TGTGCCACCAGCAACTCCCCCTACCTGGCCCTCTACAATGAGCAGTTCTTC,CATSNSPYLALYNEQFF
TRBV5-1,-,-,TRBJ2-1,TGCGCCAGCAAGACTGACTCCTACAATGAGCAGTTCTTC,CASKTDSYNEQFF
TRBV6-6,few,-,TRBJ2-3,TGTGCCAGCAGTACCCCCCGGGGGGTTGGGGGGGCAACAGATACGCAGTATTTT,CASSTPRGVGGATDTQYF
TRBV10-3,few,-,TRBJ1-4,TGTGCCATCAGTGATTCGGGGGATTACCAAGTTAATGAAAAACTGTTTTTT,CAISDSGDYQVNEKLFF
TRBV28,few,-,TRBJ2-7,TGTGCCAGCACCGAAGACGTTCGCTCTACCTACGAGCAGTACTTC,CASTEDVRSTYEQYF
TRBV4-3,-,-,TRBJ2-7,TGCGCCTGGTCGGACCACGAGCAGTACTTC,CAWSDHEQYF
TRBV6-5,-,-,TRBJ1-1,TGTGCCAGCAGCCCCGGGACTGAAGCTTTCTTT,CASSPGTEAFF
TRBV7-8,many,-,TRBJ2-2,TGTGCCAGCAGCTTAGCCGGGGCCTACACCGGGGAGCTGTTTTTT,CASSLAGAYTGELFF
TRBV30,-,-,TRBJ2-2,TGTGCCTGGAGTAGGCTGACAGACTACGCGAACACCGGGGAGCTGTTTTTT,CAWSRLTDYANTGELFF
TRBV10-3,few,TRBD1,TRBJ2-3,TGTGCCATCAGTGATGACAGGGGGGAAACCGATACGCAGTATTTT,CAISDDRGETDTQYF
TRBV15,-,-,TRBJ2-2,TGTGCCACCAGCGAGGGGAAGGCGTATGGTGAGCTGTTTTTT,CATSEGKAYGELFF
TRBV29-1,-,-,TRBJ2-7,TGCAGCGTGGCGGGACCCAAGTCCTACGAGCAGTACTTC,CSVAGPKSYEQYF
TRBV6-2/TRBV6-3,few,TRBD1,TRBJ2-7,TGTGCCAGCAGTTTTCTACCAGGGGGCCCCTACGAGCAGTACTTC,CASSFLPGGPYEQYF